This paragraph covers one T cell receptor beta chain sequence. The clone's antigen remains unknown. Base qualities are not recorded, but no much larger clone differs from it by a single base. The CDR3 sequence holds 14 residues, the cysteine and phenylalanine included. Just CDR3 DNA is preserved here, 42 bases in frame from base 1. CDR1 and CDR2 are read off the germline V gene as SGHTA and FQGNSA. Relative to germline, V is 5 bases shorter and J is 1 base shorter, with 11 bases between their ends. The entry originates in a study of identifying expanded T cells in peripheral blood (dated by TCRdb to 2018 to 2020). With respect to the entire study: Four technical replicates, made by sequencing separate aliquots from the same pool of genomic DNA, were compared pairwise. Broader findings and caveats from the paper: The authors expected that over much longer intervals, such as months to years, biological variance in healthy repertoires might increase even further. The beta-binomial model significantly reduced the number of clones called differentially abundant and the false-positive rate across all healthy-donor time intervals. Between technical replicates the binomial model flagged about 1.2 differentially abundant clones, whereas over roughly 2 weeks the binomial model flagged about 15 and over roughly 4 weeks around 19. Variance in clone template counts between approximately two-week samples significantly increased with total template count across all healthy donors.

TCRbeta CDR3 regions were profiled by bias-controlled multiplex PCR amplification of genomic DNA with the immunoSEQ Assay. The original methods were these. To quantify the absolute abundance of each unique TCRbeta CDR3 region, the sequences were collapsed and filtered. Differential abundance was tested with two models: a binomial (Fisher-equivalent) model and a beta-binomial model that adds time-dependent variance fitted from healthy donors. Clones with fewer than 5 combined templates were excluded, and clones with Benjamini-Hochberg FDR below 0.01 were called differentially abundant. Beta-binomial variance was modeled as a function of total template count across the two samples using the form v = (b*log(k)+a)^2. Drawn from immuneACCESS, this table holds only the in-frame rearrangements with V and J called that TCRdb kept. Clones are partly lost; checked studies trace under half to an unresolved V gene and leave the rest unexplained. The V and J calls and clone size come from that table; D and trimming were worked out from the DNA. The table for this sample lists some 100,000 clones; about 85% of them were counted only once. The leading ten clones occupy around 8.2% of the sample.

During the collection period, no immune events, such as infections, were documented for the healthy donors. Healthy-donor blood repertoires served as a training cohort to calibrate time-dependent variance in a beta-binomial model of T-cell clone differential abundance. The training cohort included about ten healthy donors, of whom 3 were female and 7 were male. Donor ages ranged from about 25 to 64 years, with an average of roughly 40 years. Obtained from a commercial supplier, whole blood was collected from each healthy donor at three time points set two to three weeks apart. Genomic DNA was extracted from unsorted whole blood for immunosequencing.

The rearrangement joined TRBV7-2 to TRBJ1-1, with an unclear D gene assignment. Material: blood. The receptor comes from a person aged 18 to 69 in good health. The DNA sequence is as follows: TGTGCCAGCAGCCCAGCGGGCAAGAACACTGAAGCTTTCTTT. It codes for CASSPAGKNTEAFF.